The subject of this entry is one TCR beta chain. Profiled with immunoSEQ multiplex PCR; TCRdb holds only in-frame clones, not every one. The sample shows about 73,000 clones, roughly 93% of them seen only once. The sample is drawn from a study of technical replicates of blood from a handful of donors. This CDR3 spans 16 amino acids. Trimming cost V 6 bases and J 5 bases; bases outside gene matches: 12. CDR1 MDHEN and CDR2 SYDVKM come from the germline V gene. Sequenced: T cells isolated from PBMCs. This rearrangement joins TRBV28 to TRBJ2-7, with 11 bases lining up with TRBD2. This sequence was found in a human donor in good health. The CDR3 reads CASSPLSGRVVNEQYF. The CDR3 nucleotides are TGTGCCAGCAGCCCCCTTAGCGGGAGGGTAGTGAACGAGCAGTACTTC. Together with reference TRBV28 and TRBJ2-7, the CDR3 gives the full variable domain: DVKVTQSSRYLVKRTGEKVFLECVQDMDHENMFWYRQDPGLGLRLIYFSYDVKMKEKGDIPEGYSVSREKKERFSLILESASTNQTSMYLCASSPLSGRVVNEQYFGPGTRLTVT.